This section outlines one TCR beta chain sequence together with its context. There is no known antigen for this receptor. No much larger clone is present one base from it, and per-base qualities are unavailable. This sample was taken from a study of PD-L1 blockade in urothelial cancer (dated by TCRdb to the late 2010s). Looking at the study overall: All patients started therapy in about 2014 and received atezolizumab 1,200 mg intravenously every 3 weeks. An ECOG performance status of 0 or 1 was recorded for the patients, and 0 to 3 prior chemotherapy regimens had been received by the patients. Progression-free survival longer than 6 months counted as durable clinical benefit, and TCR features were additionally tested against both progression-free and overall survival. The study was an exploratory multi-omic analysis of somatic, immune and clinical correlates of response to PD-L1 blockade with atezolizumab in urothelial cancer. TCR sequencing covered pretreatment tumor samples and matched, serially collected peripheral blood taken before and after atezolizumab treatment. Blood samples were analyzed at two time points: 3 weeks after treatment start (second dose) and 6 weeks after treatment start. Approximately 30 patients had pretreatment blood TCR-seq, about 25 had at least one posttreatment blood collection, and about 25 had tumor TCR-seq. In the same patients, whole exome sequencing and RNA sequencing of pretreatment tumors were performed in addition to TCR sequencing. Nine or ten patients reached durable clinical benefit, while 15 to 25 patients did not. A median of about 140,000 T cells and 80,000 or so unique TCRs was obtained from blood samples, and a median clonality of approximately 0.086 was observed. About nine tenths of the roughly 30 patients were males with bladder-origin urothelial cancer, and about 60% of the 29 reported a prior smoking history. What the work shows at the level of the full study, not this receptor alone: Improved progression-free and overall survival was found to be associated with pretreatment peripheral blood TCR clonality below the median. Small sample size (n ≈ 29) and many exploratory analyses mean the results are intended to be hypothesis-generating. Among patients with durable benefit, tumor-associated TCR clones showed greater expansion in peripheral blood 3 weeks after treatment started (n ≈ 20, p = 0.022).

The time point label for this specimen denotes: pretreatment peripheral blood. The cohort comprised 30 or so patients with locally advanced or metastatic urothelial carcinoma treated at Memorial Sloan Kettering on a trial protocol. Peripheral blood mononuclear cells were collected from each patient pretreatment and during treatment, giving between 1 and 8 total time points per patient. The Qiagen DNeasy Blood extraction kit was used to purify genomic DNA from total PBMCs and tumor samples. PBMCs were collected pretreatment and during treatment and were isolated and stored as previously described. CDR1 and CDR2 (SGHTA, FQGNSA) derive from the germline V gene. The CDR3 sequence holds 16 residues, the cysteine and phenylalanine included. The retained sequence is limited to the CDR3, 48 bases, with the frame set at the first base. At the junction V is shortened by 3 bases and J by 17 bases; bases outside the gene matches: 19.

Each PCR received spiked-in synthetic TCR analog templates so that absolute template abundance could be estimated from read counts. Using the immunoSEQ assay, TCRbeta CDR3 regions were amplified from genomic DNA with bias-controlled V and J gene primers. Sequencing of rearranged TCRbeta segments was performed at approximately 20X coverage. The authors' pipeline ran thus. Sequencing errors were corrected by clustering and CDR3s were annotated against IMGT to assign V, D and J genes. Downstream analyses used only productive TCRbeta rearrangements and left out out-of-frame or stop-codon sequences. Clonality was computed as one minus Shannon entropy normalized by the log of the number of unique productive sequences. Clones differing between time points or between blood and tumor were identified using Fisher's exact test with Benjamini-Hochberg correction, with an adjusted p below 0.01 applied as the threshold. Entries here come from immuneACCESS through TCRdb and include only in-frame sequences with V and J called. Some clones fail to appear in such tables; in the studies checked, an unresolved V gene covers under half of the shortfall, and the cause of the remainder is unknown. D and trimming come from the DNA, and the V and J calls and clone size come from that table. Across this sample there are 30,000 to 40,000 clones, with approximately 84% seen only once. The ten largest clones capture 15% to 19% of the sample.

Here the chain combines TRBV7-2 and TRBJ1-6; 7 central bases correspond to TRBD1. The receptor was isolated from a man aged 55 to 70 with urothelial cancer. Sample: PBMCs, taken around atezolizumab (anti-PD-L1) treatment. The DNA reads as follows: TGTGCCAGCAGCTTTTTACGCGTAGGGGGCCAGTTGGAAATCCACTTT. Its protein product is CASSFLRVGGQLEIHF.